This T cell receptor (beta chain) was identified in a study of T-cell reconstitution after alpha-beta-depleted transplantation in children. Study-level findings and limits: Diversity and T-cell counts at one year after transplant derived mostly from new T cells. In patients about two months after transplant, alpha-beta T cells reportedly arose from several hundred expanded graft clones. The high TCRbeta diversity at day 60 in some patients came from surviving recipient T cells and thymic progenitors.

With respect to this clonotype: Antigen unknown.

V lost 7 bases to trimming and J lost 6 bases, with 13 bases between them. The CDR3 runs to 12 residues. CDR1 and CDR2 from the germline V gene are SQVTM and ANQGSEA. The TCRbeta library incorporated unique molecular identifiers. Using its own MiXCR run on the PCR reads, TCRdb lists one record per CDR3 protein. Of a few hundred thousand distinct CDR3 sequences listed, about 24% are singletons. The rearrangement joins TRBV29-1 to TRBJ2-1; TRBD1 or TRBD2 may be the D gene (6 bases each). Source: PBMCs, mostly from graft donor cells, taken 360 days after TCRalphabeta/CD19-depleted stem cell transplant. The clonotype was recovered from a female patient aged 2-15 years who had a stem cell transplant for congenital amegakaryocytic thrombocytopenia, so the T cells may come from the graft donor. CDR3 loop: CSEGGRGNEQFF. The CDR3 nucleotides read TGCAGCGAGGGGGGAAGGGGCAATGAGCAGTTCTTC.